A selection of T cell receptor beta chains follows, all from one sample in a study of T cell responses to AZD1222 COVID-19 vaccine. Sequencing was performed with immunoSEQ multiplex PCR; in TCRdb, only in-frame clones are kept and a portion is missing. The sample yields tens of thousands of clones, around nine tenths seen once. This specimen consisted of peripheral blood, obtained 28 days after the second AZD1222 dose. The origin of the receptors is an adult who received the AZD1222 COVID-19 vaccine. Each CDR3 is given with its conserved first and last residue. The D gene is left open where the match is weak. Rows give clone size only sometimes, using once, few, many, or a class for an expanded clone.

V gene	D gene	clone size	J gene	CDR3 DNA	CDR3 protein
TRBV6-2/TRBV6-3	NA	NA	TRBJ1-1	TGTGCCAGCACCCCTCGGATAGGGGTGAACACTGAAGCTTTCTTT	CASTPRIGVNTEAFF
TRBV7-9	NA	NA	TRBJ1-1	TGTGCCAGCAGCTTAGGCTCGTGGACCATGAACACTGAAGCTTTCTTT	CASSLGSWTMNTEAFF
TRBV9	NA	NA	TRBJ2-5	TGTGCCAGCAGCGAGGGTCTGGAGACCCAGTACTTC	CASSEGLETQYF
TRBV5-6	TRBD1	NA	TRBJ1-2	TGTGCCAGCATCAGAATTCGGGACAGGTCCTGGGGTGGCTACACCTTC	CASIRIRDRSWGGYTF
TRBV6-5	NA	NA	TRBJ2-1	TGTGCCAGCAGTAGACACCACAATGAGCAGTTCTTC	CASSRHHNEQFF
TRBV5-1	TRBD2	NA	TRBJ2-1	TGCGCCAGCAGCTTGGTGAGCGGGATCGCTGACAATGAGCAGTTCTTC	CASSLVSGIADNEQFF
TRBV6-5	TRBD2	once	TRBJ2-1	TGTGCCAGCAGTCCCGCTGGCGGGGGACACAATGAGCAGTTCTTC	CASSPAGGGHNEQFF
TRBV10-1	TRBD1	NA	TRBJ2-3	TGCGCCAGCAGTCGGGACAGGGCAGATACGCAGTATTTT	CASSRDRADTQYF
TRBV18	NA	once	TRBJ2-5	TGTGCCAGCTCACCCGGACACGGCATCTCAGAGACCCAGTACTTC	CASSPGHGISETQYF
TRBV11-2	NA	NA	TRBJ1-1	TGTGCCAGCAGCCCACCGGCCTTTGAAGCTTTCTTT	CASSPPAFEAFF
TRBV9	NA	NA	TRBJ1-1	TGTGCCAGCAGCGCCAGCGACAGAAACACTGAAGCTTTCTTT	CASSASDRNTEAFF
TRBV24-1	TRBD2	NA	TRBJ2-1	TGTGCCACCAGTGATTTGGCTAGCGGCTCCTACAATGAGCAGTTCTTC	CATSDLASGSYNEQFF
TRBV7-3	NA	NA	TRBJ2-7	TGTGCCAGCGCCCCCGGACCTACCGGCTACGAGCAGTACTTC	CASAPGPTGYEQYF
TRBV5-1	NA	NA	TRBJ1-3	TGCGCCAGCAGCGAACAGCTCTCTGGAAACACCATATATTTT	CASSEQLSGNTIYF
TRBV3-1/TRBV3-2	NA	NA	TRBJ1-2	TGTGCCAGCAGCCAAGGAGTTAACTATGGCTACACCTTC	CASSQGVNYGYTF
TRBV5-4	TRBD2	NA	TRBJ2-5	TGTGCCAGCAGCTTAAGCGGGAGCGGTGAGACCCAGTACTTC	CASSLSGSGETQYF
TRBV5-4	NA	NA	TRBJ2-6	TGTGCCAGCAGCTTGGGGGGCAACTCTGGGGCCAACGTCCTGACTTTC	CASSLGGNSGANVLTF
TRBV29-1	NA	NA	TRBJ1-1	TGCAGCGTTGAACTCACACGCAGCCTCCAAGCTTTCTTT	CSVELTRSLQAFF
TRBV5-4	NA	NA	TRBJ1-2	TGTGCCAGCAGTCCAGATGCGGAGCGATATGGCTACACCTTC	CASSPDAERYGYTF
TRBV5-1	TRBD2	NA	TRBJ2-7	TGCGCCAGCAGCTCGGGGGTATCTAGCGGGAGCCACGAGCAGTACTTC	CASSSGVSSGSHEQYF
TRBV9	TRBD2	NA	TRBJ2-7	TGTGCCAGCAGCGTACAGGGACTAGGAGAGCAGTACTTC	CASSVQGLGEQYF
TRBV18	NA	NA	TRBJ2-1	TGTGCCAGCTCACCGAACCCAGCATACTACAATGAGCAGTTCTTC	CASSPNPAYYNEQFF
TRBV6-1	NA	NA	TRBJ1-5	TGTGCCAGCAGTGAATATGGGGGAAGCAATCAGCCCCAGCATTTT	CASSEYGGSNQPQHF
TRBV6-5	NA	NA	TRBJ1-2	TGTGCCAGCAGTTACTCAGCACATCTTAACTATGGCTACACCTTC	CASSYSAHLNYGYTF
TRBV5-1	TRBD1	NA	TRBJ1-2	TGCGCCAGCAGCTTGGACCCCGGGACAGGAAAAGGTGGCTACACCTTC	CASSLDPGTGKGGYTF
TRBV28	NA	NA	TRBJ2-6	TGTGCCAGCAGTCCCTCTGGGGGATCTGGGGCCAACGTCCTGACTTTC	CASSPSGGSGANVLTF
TRBV3-1/TRBV3-2	NA	few	TRBJ2-5	TGTGCCAGCAGCCACCCTACTAGCATTGGAGAGACCCAGTACTTC	CASSHPTSIGETQYF
TRBV14	NA	NA	TRBJ1-2	TGTGCCAGCAGCCAAGAGCGTAGGCGCTATGGCTACACCTTC	CASSQERRRYGYTF
TRBV12-3/TRBV12-4	NA	NA	TRBJ1-6	TGTGCCAGCAGTGTAGACGGGACTTCACCCCTCCACTTT	CASSVDGTSPLHF
TRBV18	NA	NA	TRBJ2-3	TGTGCCAGCTCACCCGCGGATACGCAGTATTTT	CASSPADTQYF
TRBV29-1	TRBD2	NA	TRBJ2-5	TGCAGCGTTGGGGATACTAGCGGGAGGCAAGAGACCCAGTACTTC	CSVGDTSGRQETQYF
TRBV5-1	NA	NA	TRBJ1-3	TGCGCCAGCAGCCTACAGGACTCTGGAAACACCATATATTTT	CASSLQDSGNTIYF
TRBV19	TRBD1	few	TRBJ1-5	TGTGCCAGTAGTACCAGCGGGGCAGGGGGACCTCAGCCCCAGCATTTT	CASSTSGAGGPQPQHF
TRBV7-9	NA	NA	TRBJ2-3	TGTGCCAGCAGCTTGGGACCCGCGGGCCTGTGGGATACGCAGTATTTT	CASSLGPAGLWDTQYF
TRBV10-3	NA	NA	TRBJ2-3	TGTGCCATTAGGCCCAGCGGCCAGGGGGATACGCAGTATTTT	CAIRPSGQGDTQYF
TRBV6-5	TRBD1	NA	TRBJ1-5	TGTGCCAGCACACGGACAGGGAGCAATCAGCCCCAGCATTTT	CASTRTGSNQPQHF
TRBV27	NA	once	TRBJ1-5	TGTGCCAGCAGTTTCGTCGGGGGGAACAATCAGCCCCAGCATTTT	CASSFVGGNNQPQHF
TRBV2	NA	NA	TRBJ2-3	TGTGCCAGCAGAGGCGGAGGGGGCCACGTCCGTGGAAATACGCAGTATTTT	CASRGGGGHVRGNTQYF
TRBV6-2/TRBV6-3	NA	NA	TRBJ2-1	TGTGCCAGCAGTTTCCGGGAACACAATGAGCAGTTCTTC	CASSFREHNEQFF
TRBV29-1	TRBD1	NA	TRBJ1-1	TGCAGCGTCCACGGACAGGCAGAGAACACTGAAGCTTTCTTT	CSVHGQAENTEAFF
TRBV11-3	NA	once	TRBJ2-3	TGTGCCAGCAGCTTAGAAGATACGCAGTATTTT	CASSLEDTQYF
TRBV19	TRBD1	NA	TRBJ1-2	TGTGCCAGTAGCAGACAGGGCAACTATGGCTACACCTTC	CASSRQGNYGYTF
TRBV19	NA	NA	TRBJ2-5	TGTGCCAGTAGTATAGGATCCCCAGGAAACCAAGAGACCCAGTACTTC	CASSIGSPGNQETQYF
TRBV19	NA	NA	TRBJ2-4	TGTGCCAGTAGTATTAGCGGACCCGGTGACACCATGGTGGCCAAAAACATTCAGTACTTC	CASSISGPGDTMVAKNIQYF
TRBV3-1/TRBV3-2	NA	NA	TRBJ1-2	TGTGCCAGCAGCCACCTCGACAGGAGCTATGGCTACACCTTC	CASSHLDRSYGYTF
TRBV18	NA	once	TRBJ2-7	TGTGCCAGCTCACCCGGGCAGGGGGGCAACGAGCAGTACTTC	CASSPGQGGNEQYF
TRBV7-8	TRBD1	NA	TRBJ1-6	TGTGCCAGCAGCCTCGGGACAGGGGAATCACCCCTCCACTTT	CASSLGTGESPLHF
TRBV10-1	NA	few	TRBJ2-2	TGCGCCAGCAGTACAGGACCCGGGGAGCTGTTTTTT	CASSTGPGELFF
TRBV9	TRBD2	NA	TRBJ2-5	TGTGCCAGCAGCGCCCCGGGGGGGGTGACCCAGTACTTC	CASSAPGGVTQYF
TRBV7-2	NA	NA	TRBJ1-2	TGTGCCAGCAGCTCTACAGCTTATGGCTACACCTTC	CASSSTAYGYTF
TRBV5-6	NA	NA	TRBJ2-1	TGTGCCAGCAGCTGGGGGCAGGGGCTTGGCAATGAGCAGTTCTTC	CASSWGQGLGNEQFF
TRBV7-3	NA	NA	TRBJ2-1	TGTGCCAGCAGCTTAGACAGTTACAATGAGCAGTTCTTC	CASSLDSYNEQFF
TRBV15	TRBD2	NA	TRBJ2-5	TGTGCCACCAGCAGAGATAGAGCTAGCGGGGAGACCCAGTACTTC	CATSRDRASGETQYF
TRBV5-1	NA	once	TRBJ1-2	TGCGCCAGCACCCCCCGTTCCGAGAACTATGGCTACACCTTC	CASTPRSENYGYTF
TRBV10-1	TRBD2	NA	TRBJ2-1	TGCGCCAGCAGTCCGGGGGGTCGGGATGAGCAGTTCTTC	CASSPGGRDEQFF
TRBV19	NA	NA	TRBJ1-4	TGTGCCAGTAGTATTTTGAGGTCGGGTGAAAAACTGTTTTTT	CASSILRSGEKLFF
TRBV18	NA	NA	TRBJ1-1	TGTGCCAGCTCCTCGGGTGGCGCTGAAGCTTTCTTT	CASSSGGAEAFF
TRBV21-1	NA	NA	TRBJ2-7	TGTGCCAGCACCGAATATATCTACGAGCAGTACTTC	CASTEYIYEQYF
TRBV10-3	NA	NA	TRBJ1-6	TGTGCCATCAGACCAGACATGAACTCACCCCTCCACTTT	CAIRPDMNSPLHF
TRBV28	NA	NA	TRBJ1-3	TGTGCCAGCAGCGAGAGGACCTTTGGAAACACCATATATTTT	CASSERTFGNTIYF